This is a list of T cell receptor beta chains from one sample in a study of blood T cell repertoires in COVID-19. The method was immunoSEQ multiplex PCR; TCRdb's version includes in-frame clones alone and lacks a portion of them. The repertoire holds 55,000 to 80,000 clones, with about 86% as singletons. Sequencing used peripheral blood. The receptors originated from a man aged 45 to 65 with active COVID-19. CDR3s include the opening cysteine and the closing phenylalanine or tryptophan. Fields, in order: clone size, D gene, V gene, J gene, CDR3 DNA, CDR3 protein. D genes are given only for firm matches. Clone size, where shown, is once, few, many, or a class for clones that have expanded.

few,NA,TRBV7-9,TRBJ2-5,TGTGCCAGCAGCCCGTGGACAGCCGATGGTACCCAGTACTTC,CASSPWTADGTQYF
once,TRBD2,TRBV6-2/TRBV6-3,TRBJ2-1,TGTGCCAGCAGTCAATCTAGCGGGAGCGGTGAAAATGAGCAGTTCTTC,CASSQSSGSGENEQFF
NA,NA,TRBV3-1/TRBV3-2,TRBJ2-7,TGTGCCAGCAGCCAAAGGAGGGGTGGAGCGGATGCCTACGAGCAGTACTTC,CASSQRRGGADAYEQYF
NA,NA,TRBV5-6,TRBJ2-3,TGTGCCAGCAGTTTCGACAGGCTCCCGGGAAATACGCAGTATTTT,CASSFDRLPGNTQYF
NA,NA,TRBV4-2,TRBJ1-5,NA,CASSQDLFGQVSNQPQHF
NA,NA,TRBV5-5,TRBJ2-7,TGTGCCAGCAGCCATACAGGTTACGAGCAGTACTTC,CASSHTGYEQYF
NA,TRBD1,TRBV7-6,TRBJ2-1,TGTGCCAGCAGCCTCAGCCCGGGACAGGGAGGGATCTTC,CASSLSPGQGGIF
NA,NA,TRBV30,TRBJ2-5,TGTGCCTGGAGTGTAGGAGAGAGGGAGACCCAGTACTTC,CAWSVGERETQYF
NA,NA,TRBV29-1,TRBJ2-5,TGCAGCGTTTCCAGGGTCAGGGAGACCCAGTACTTC,CSVSRVRETQYF
NA,NA,TRBV9,TRBJ1-2,TGTGCCAGCAGCGTGTGGGGGGAAAGTAGCTACACCTTC,CASSVWGESSYTF
NA,TRBD1,TRBV7-2,TRBJ2-7,TGTGCCAGCAGTCATAGGACAGGGGGCGCTTACGAGCAGTACTTC,CASSHRTGGAYEQYF
NA,NA,TRBV4-1,TRBJ2-3,TGCGCCAGCAGCCGCGGACAGACTAGCACAGATACGCAGTATTTT,CASSRGQTSTDTQYF
NA,TRBD1,TRBV5-1,TRBJ2-7,TGCGCCAGCAGCTCGCGCCCGACAGGGTACGAGCAGTACTTC,CASSSRPTGYEQYF
NA,TRBD2,TRBV10-2,TRBJ2-3,TGCGCCAGCAGCGGGGGAGGGGCGGGGTCGGGTGTAGGGCAGTATTTT,CASSGGGAGSGVGQYF
NA,NA,TRBV6-5,TRBJ1-4,TGTGCCAGCAGTTTCAGGGTGGTGGAAAAACTGTTTTTT,CASSFRVVEKLFF
NA,TRBD1,TRBV7-9,TRBJ2-7,TGTGCCAGCAGCTACGCAGGGGGCCCAGACGAGCAGTACTTC,CASSYAGGPDEQYF
once,NA,TRBV5-8,TRBJ1-5,TGTGCCAGCAGCTTCTTTTCAGGGGCGGATGGTCAGCCCCAGCATTTT,CASSFFSGADGQPQHF
NA,NA,TRBV3-1/TRBV3-2,TRBJ1-2,TGTGCCAGCAGCCAACGAGCGGGGACGAATGGCTACACCTTC,CASSQRAGTNGYTF
few,TRBD1,TRBV5-1,TRBJ2-2,TGCGCCAGCAGCTCGCTTGGGACAGCGATACCCGGGGAGCTGTTTTTT,CASSSLGTAIPGELFF
NA,TRBD1,TRBV10-3,TRBJ1-1,TGTGCCATCAGTTACAGGGGGGGCACTGAAGCTTTCTTT,CAISYRGGTEAFF
NA,NA,TRBV6-6,TRBJ2-2,TGTGCCAGCAGTTACACGGGACAGAACACCGGGGAGCTGTTTTTT,CASSYTGQNTGELFF
NA,TRBD2,TRBV4-1,TRBJ2-5,TGCGCCAGCAGCCAAGCGACTAGCGGGAGGGGGGGGGAGACCCAGTACTTC,CASSQATSGRGGETQYF
NA,NA,TRBV4-1,TRBJ1-2,TGCGCCAGCAGCCAAGATCCAGGTAGGGGAAGCTACACCTTC,CASSQDPGRGSYTF
NA,TRBD1,TRBV6-5,TRBJ2-2,TGTGCCTCCTCGGGACAGGGGCGCGTGGGGGAGCTGTTTTTT,CASSGQGRVGELFF
NA,NA,TRBV27,TRBJ2-7,TGTGCCAGCAGTCCAACAGGGAACAACTACGAGCAGTACTTC,CASSPTGNNYEQYF
medium-sized,NA,TRBV6-5,TRBJ1-3,TGTGCCAGCAGTTACTCGGCAGGCGACCTAGGAAACACCATATATTTT,CASSYSAGDLGNTIYF
NA,TRBD1,TRBV5-1,TRBJ1-4,TGCGCCAGCAGCCCGACAGGGGTTGAAAAACTGTTTTTT,CASSPTGVEKLFF
NA,TRBD1,TRBV2,TRBJ2-5,TGTGCCAGCACCGAGGGTCAGGGGGCAAGGTGGACCCAGTACTTC,CASTEGQGARWTQYF
NA,TRBD1,TRBV27,TRBJ2-3,TGTGCCAGCAACCTAAAAGCGCAGGGGGCAGATACGCAGTATTTT,CASNLKAQGADTQYF
NA,NA,TRBV25-1,TRBJ2-1,TGTGCCAGCTCCACATGGTACAATGAGCAGTTCTTC,CASSTWYNEQFF
NA,NA,TRBV9,TRBJ2-2,TGTGCCAGCAGCGTAGCCCATCCGGGGGGGGAGCTGTTTTTT,CASSVAHPGGELFF
few,TRBD2,TRBV28,TRBJ2-7,TGTGCCAGCGGACTACTAGCGGGAGATTCATACGAGCAGTACTTC,CASGLLAGDSYEQYF
NA,NA,TRBV7-8,TRBJ2-7,TGTGCCAGCAGCGTAGAGATCTGGGTAGCAGATCCTAACTACGAGCAGTACTTC,CASSVEIWVADPNYEQYF
NA,NA,TRBV24-1,TRBJ2-1,TGTGCCACCAGTGATTTCGGGACTTCGGATGAGCAGTTCTTC,CATSDFGTSDEQFF
NA,NA,TRBV12-3/TRBV12-4,TRBJ2-7,TGTGCCAGCAGTATAGGGCGAGGCGAGCAGTACTTC,CASSIGRGEQYF
once,NA,TRBV6-1,TRBJ1-5,TGTGCCAGCAGTGCACAGGGTGTATGGAGCAATCAGCCCCAGCATTTT,CASSAQGVWSNQPQHF
NA,NA,TRBV6-2/TRBV6-3,TRBJ2-3,TGTGCCAGCAGTTACCTAACAGATACGCAGTATTTT,CASSYLTDTQYF
NA,TRBD1,TRBV18,TRBJ1-1,TGTGCCAGCTCACCGCTTACAGGGGAGGCTTTCTTT,CASSPLTGEAFF
NA,NA,TRBV3-1/TRBV3-2,TRBJ2-3,TGTGCCAGCAGCCAACCCGTCCGGGATACGCAGTATTTT,CASSQPVRDTQYF
NA,TRBD1,TRBV12-3/TRBV12-4,TRBJ2-6,TGTGCCAGCACTAGACAGGGGTACGTCCTGACTTTC,CASTRQGYVLTF
NA,TRBD2,TRBV4-1,TRBJ2-5,TGCGCCAGCAGCCCGCTAGCGGGGGGACAACAAGAGACCCAGTACTTC,CASSPLAGGQQETQYF
NA,NA,TRBV7-9,TRBJ2-2,TGTGCCAGCAGCTTAGGAGGCGTCGGCGGGGAGCTGTTTTTT,CASSLGGVGGELFF
NA,TRBD2,TRBV19,TRBJ2-3,TGTGCCAGTAGTAAACTAGCGGGTGACGCGGATACGCAGTATTTT,CASSKLAGDADTQYF
NA,TRBD2,TRBV6-5,TRBJ2-7,TGTGCCAGCCTAAGGACTAGCGGGAGAGAGCAGTACTTC,CASLRTSGREQYF
NA,TRBD2,TRBV4-2,TRBJ2-1,TGTGCCAGCAGCCCGGAGGATCTAGCGGATTACAATGAGCAGTTCTTC,CASSPEDLADYNEQFF
NA,TRBD1,TRBV7-9,TRBJ1-4,TGTGCCAGCAACCCGGGACAGCAGAATGAAAAACTGTTTTTT,CASNPGQQNEKLFF
NA,TRBD1,TRBV10-1,TRBJ1-5,TGCGCCAGCATTCACAGGGGTTATAGCAATCAGCCCCAGCATTTT,CASIHRGYSNQPQHF
NA,TRBD1,TRBV6-1,TRBJ1-2,TGTGCCAGCAGTGAAGCGCTGTTTGGACAGGGGTCCGGCTACACCTTC,CASSEALFGQGSGYTF
NA,NA,TRBV7-2,TRBJ2-1,TGTGCCAGCAGCTCCTCGGGGGGCTTCTACAATGAGCAGTTCTTC,CASSSSGGFYNEQFF
once,TRBD1,TRBV24-1,TRBJ2-7,TGTGCCACCAGTGAGGGACAGAATTCCTACGAGCAGTACTTC,CATSEGQNSYEQYF
NA,NA,TRBV1,TRBJ2-1,TGCACCAGCAGCCGGCCCAGGGACCTAACTAGCGGGAGAATGGATGAGCAGTTCTTC,CTSSRPRDLTSGRMDEQFF
once,NA,TRBV20-1,TRBJ2-7,TGCAGTGCTAGTCGAGGGTACTCCTACGAGCAGTACTTC,CSASRGYSYEQYF
NA,NA,TRBV3-1/TRBV3-2,TRBJ2-2,TGTGCCAGCAGCCAAGATTGGTCCGGTAGGGAGCTGTTTTTT,CASSQDWSGRELFF
NA,TRBD1,TRBV2,TRBJ2-3,TGTGCCAGCAGTGACCCCAGACAGGGGACAGATACGCAGTATTTT,CASSDPRQGTDTQYF
once,NA,TRBV25-1,TRBJ2-5,TGTGCCAGCAGTTTCGGGAGTTCCAGGCCAGAGACCCAGTACTTC,CASSFGSSRPETQYF